This is a list of T cell receptor beta chains from one sample in a study of blood T cell repertoires in COVID-19. The assay was immunoSEQ multiplex PCR, and TCRdb's table has in-frame clones only and misses some. The profile shows some 120,000 clones, 90% of them singletons. Input material: peripheral blood. The receptor source for this set is a human donor with active COVID-19. The donor label of this sample is uncertain. CDR3s include the opening cysteine and the closing phenylalanine or tryptophan. The D gene is left open where the match is weak. Only part of the rows carry a size: once, few, many, or a class if the clone is expanded.

V gene: TRBV6-5
clone size: NA
D gene: NA
CDR3 length: 14
J gene: TRBJ1-3
CDR3 DNA: TGTGCCAGCAGACCCGACCCGGGAGGAAACACCATATATTTT
CDR3 protein: CASRPDPGGNTIYF

V gene: TRBV24-1
clone size: NA
D gene: NA
CDR3 length: 16
J gene: TRBJ2-1
CDR3 DNA: TGTGCCACCAGTGGGGCGACGGGAAGCTCCTACAATGAGCAGTTCTTC
CDR3 protein: CATSGATGSSYNEQFF

V gene: TRBV10-3
clone size: NA
D gene: TRBD2
CDR3 length: 16
J gene: TRBJ2-3
CDR3 DNA: TGTGCCATCAGTCGAGGGACTAGCGGGGGCACAGATACGCAGTATTTT
CDR3 protein: CAISRGTSGGTDTQYF

V gene: TRBV3-1/TRBV3-2
clone size: NA
D gene: NA
CDR3 length: 14
J gene: TRBJ1-1
CDR3 DNA: TGTGCCAGCAGCCAAGATCATGGGGGGACTGAAGCTTTCTTT
CDR3 protein: CASSQDHGGTEAFF

V gene: TRBV9
clone size: NA
D gene: TRBD1
CDR3 length: 15
J gene: TRBJ1-2
CDR3 DNA: TGTGCCAGCAGCGTATTGACAGGGGGTGACTATGGCTACACCTTC
CDR3 protein: CASSVLTGGDYGYTF

V gene: TRBV7-2
clone size: once
D gene: NA
CDR3 length: 14
J gene: TRBJ2-7
CDR3 DNA: TGTGCCAGCAGCTTAAGGGACAACCTATACGAGCAGTACTTC
CDR3 protein: CASSLRDNLYEQYF

V gene: TRBV5-6
clone size: few
D gene: NA
CDR3 length: 15
J gene: TRBJ2-3
CDR3 DNA: TGTGCCAGCAGCCTACCAGACAGGCTCAGGTATACGCAGTATTTT
CDR3 protein: CASSLPDRLRYTQYF

V gene: TRBV2
clone size: NA
D gene: NA
CDR3 length: 12
J gene: TRBJ1-3
CDR3 DNA: TGTGCCAGCGAGGTCAGTGGAAACACCATATATTTT
CDR3 protein: CASEVSGNTIYF

V gene: TRBV27
clone size: NA
D gene: NA
CDR3 length: 13
J gene: TRBJ2-6
CDR3 DNA: TGTGCCAGCAGTTTAGGCGGGGCCAACGTCCTGACTTTC
CDR3 protein: CASSLGGANVLTF

V gene: TRBV3-1/TRBV3-2
clone size: NA
D gene: TRBD1
CDR3 length: 15
J gene: TRBJ1-2
CDR3 DNA: TGTGCCAGCAGCCAGAGGGTAGAGGCAGGGGGCCGCTACACCTTC
CDR3 protein: CASSQRVEAGGRYTF

V gene: TRBV28
clone size: NA
D gene: NA
CDR3 length: 16
J gene: TRBJ1-5
CDR3 DNA: TGTGCCAGCAGTTTTACCTTCAGGGGCCCCAATCAGCCCCAGCATTTT
CDR3 protein: CASSFTFRGPNQPQHF

V gene: TRBV11-3
clone size: NA
D gene: TRBD1
CDR3 length: 15
J gene: TRBJ2-3
CDR3 DNA: TGTGCCAGCAGTAAACGTCAAACAGGGGCAGATACGCAGTATTTT
CDR3 protein: CASSKRQTGADTQYF

V gene: TRBV30
clone size: NA
D gene: NA
CDR3 length: 15
J gene: TRBJ2-6
CDR3 DNA: TGTGCCTGGGCGGGACTTATCTCTGGGGCCAACGTCCTGACTTTC
CDR3 protein: CAWAGLISGANVLTF

V gene: TRBV2
clone size: NA
D gene: NA
CDR3 length: 15
J gene: TRBJ1-1
CDR3 DNA: TGTGCCAGCAGTGAAGCGCTGGCAGGCCGGGGTGAAGCTTTCTTT
CDR3 protein: CASSEALAGRGEAFF